What follows describes a single TCR beta chain. Amplification used 60 Vbeta primers and 13 Jbeta primers. Data came from immunoSEQ multiplex PCR; TCRdb stores just in-frame clones and leaves some out. This sample has about 200,000 clones, with 75% to 80% found just once. The data are from a study of cytomegalovirus exposure and HLA in healthy donors. Looking at the study overall: Within the Caucasian-associated ancestry cluster were around 81% of the 300 to 450 genotyped donors.

J lost 3 bases, V lost 4 bases, and 8 bases had no gene match. This CDR3 is built from 15 residues. Germline V CDR1 and CDR2: SGHDT, YYEEEE. V usage is TRBV5-6 and J usage is TRBJ2-7; 9 bases fit TRBD1. The sample was PBMCs. The TCR comes from a male donor in good health and CMV-seronegative. As DNA, the CDR3 is TGTGCCAGCAGCCATGACGGACAGGGGAGCTACGAGCAGTACTTC. Translation: CASSHDGQGSYEQYF.